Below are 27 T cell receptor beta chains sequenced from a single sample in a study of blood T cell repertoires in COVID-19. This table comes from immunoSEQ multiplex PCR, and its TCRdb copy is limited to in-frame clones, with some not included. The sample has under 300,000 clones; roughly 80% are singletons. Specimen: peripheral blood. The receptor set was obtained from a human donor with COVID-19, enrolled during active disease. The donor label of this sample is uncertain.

Written as DNA, the CDR3 is TGCAGCGTTGCGACGGGACAGGGCTACGAGCAGTACTTC. This encodes CSVATGQGYEQYF. The V gene is TRBV29-1, the J gene TRBJ2-7; TRBD1 agrees at 9 bases. Germline CDR1 is SQVTM and CDR2 is ANQGSEA. Unmatched junction bases numbered 4, after V lost 4 bases and J lost 3 bases. The CDR3 spans 13 residues.

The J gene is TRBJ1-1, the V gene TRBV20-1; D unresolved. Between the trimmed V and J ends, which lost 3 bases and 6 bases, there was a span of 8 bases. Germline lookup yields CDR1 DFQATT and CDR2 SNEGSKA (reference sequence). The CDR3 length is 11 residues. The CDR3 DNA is TGCAGTGCTAGGGTACCGGCTGAAGCTTTCTTT. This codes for CSARVPAEAFF.

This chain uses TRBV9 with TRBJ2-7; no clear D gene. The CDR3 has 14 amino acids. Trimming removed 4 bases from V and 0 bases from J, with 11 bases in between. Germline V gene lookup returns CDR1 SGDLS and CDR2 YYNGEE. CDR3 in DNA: TGTGCCAGCAGCCCCGACCACAGCTCCTACGAGCAGTACTTC. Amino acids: CASSPDHSSYEQYF.

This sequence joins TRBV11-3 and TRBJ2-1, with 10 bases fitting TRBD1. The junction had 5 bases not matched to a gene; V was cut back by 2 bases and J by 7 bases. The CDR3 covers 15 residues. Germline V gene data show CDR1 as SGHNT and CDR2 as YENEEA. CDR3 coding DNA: TGTGCCAGCAGCTTATTCGGGACAGGGGAAAATGAGCAGTTCTTC. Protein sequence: CASSLFGTGENEQFF. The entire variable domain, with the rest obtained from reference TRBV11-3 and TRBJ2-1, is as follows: EAGVVQSPRYKIIEKKQPVAFWCNPISGHNTLYWYLQNLGQGPELLIRYENEEAVDDSQLPKDRFSAERLKGVDSTLKIQPAELGDSAVYLCASSLFGTGENEQFFGPGTRLTVL.

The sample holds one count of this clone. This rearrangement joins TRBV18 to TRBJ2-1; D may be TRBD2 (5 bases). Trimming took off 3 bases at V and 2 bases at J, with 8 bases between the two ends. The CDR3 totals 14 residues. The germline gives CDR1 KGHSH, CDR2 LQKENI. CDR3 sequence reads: CASSPSGPYNEQFF. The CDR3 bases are TGTGCCAGCTCACCGAGCGGACCCTACAATGAGCAGTTCTTC.

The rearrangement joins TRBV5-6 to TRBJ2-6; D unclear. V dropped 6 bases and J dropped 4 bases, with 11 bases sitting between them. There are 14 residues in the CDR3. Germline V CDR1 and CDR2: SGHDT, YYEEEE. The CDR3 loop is CASTYPQGANVLTF. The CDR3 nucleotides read TGTGCCAGCACCTACCCACAGGGGGCCAACGTCCTGACTTTC.

CDR3 residues: CASSERPGNQPQHF. In DNA form, the CDR3 reads TGTGCCAGCAGTGAGAGGCCAGGGAACCAGCCCCAGCATTTT. The chain joins TRBV6-4 to TRBJ1-5; a weak D match, TRBD1 (5 bases). With 3 bases removed from V and 7 bases from J, the gap between germline ends came to 13 bases. Per germline, CDR1 MRHNA and CDR2 SNTAGT. This CDR3 is 14 amino acids long.

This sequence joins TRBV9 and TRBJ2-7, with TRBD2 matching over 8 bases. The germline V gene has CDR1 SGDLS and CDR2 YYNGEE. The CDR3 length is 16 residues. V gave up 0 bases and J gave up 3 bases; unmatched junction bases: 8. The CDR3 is CASSVGGSGAIYEQYF. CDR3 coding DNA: TGTGCCAGCAGCGTAGGGGGTAGCGGGGCGATCTACGAGCAGTACTTC.

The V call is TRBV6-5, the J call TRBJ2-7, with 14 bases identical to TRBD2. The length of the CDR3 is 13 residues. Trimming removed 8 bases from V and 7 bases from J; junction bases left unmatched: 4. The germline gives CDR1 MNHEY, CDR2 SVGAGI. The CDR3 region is CASGLAGGIEQYF. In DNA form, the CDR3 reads TGTGCCAGCGGACTAGCGGGAGGCATAGAGCAGTACTTC.

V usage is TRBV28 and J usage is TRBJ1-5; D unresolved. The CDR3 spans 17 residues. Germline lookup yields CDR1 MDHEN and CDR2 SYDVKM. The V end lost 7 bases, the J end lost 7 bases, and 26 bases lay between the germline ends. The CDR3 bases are TGTGCCAGCAACCTGTTAAGTTCCCTGGGAGGTAGGCAGCCCCAGCATTTT. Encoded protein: CASNLLSSLGGRQPQHF.

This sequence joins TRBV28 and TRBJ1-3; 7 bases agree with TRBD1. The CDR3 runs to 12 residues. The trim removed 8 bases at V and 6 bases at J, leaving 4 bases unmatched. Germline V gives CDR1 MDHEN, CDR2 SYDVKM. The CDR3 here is CASATGLNTIYF. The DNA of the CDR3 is TGTGCCAGCGCGACAGGGTTAAACACCATATATTTT.

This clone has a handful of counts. CDR3 residues: CASSFGGTNGYTF. The CDR3 region has the DNA TGTGCCAGCAGCTTTGGGGGGACGAATGGCTACACCTTC. The chain uses TRBV11-2 and TRBJ1-2, with D tentatively TRBD1 (5 bases). The CDR3 totals 13 residues. From germline, CDR1 is SGHAT and CDR2 FQNNGV. Trimming left V 3 bases short and J 6 bases short, with 11 bases between.

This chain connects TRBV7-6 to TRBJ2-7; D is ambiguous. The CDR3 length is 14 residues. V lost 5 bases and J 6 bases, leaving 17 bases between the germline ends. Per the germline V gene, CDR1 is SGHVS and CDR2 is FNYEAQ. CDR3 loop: CASSQNTAAGEQYF. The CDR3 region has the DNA TGTGCCAGCAGCCAGAATACGGCGGCTGGCGAGCAGTACTTC.

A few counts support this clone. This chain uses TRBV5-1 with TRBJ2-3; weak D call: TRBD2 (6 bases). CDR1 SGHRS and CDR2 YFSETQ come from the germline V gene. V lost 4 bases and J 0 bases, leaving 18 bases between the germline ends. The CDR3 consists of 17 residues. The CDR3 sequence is CASSTRWSSASTDTQYF. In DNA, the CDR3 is TGCGCCAGCAGCACCCGGTGGTCTAGCGCTAGCACAGATACGCAGTATTTT.

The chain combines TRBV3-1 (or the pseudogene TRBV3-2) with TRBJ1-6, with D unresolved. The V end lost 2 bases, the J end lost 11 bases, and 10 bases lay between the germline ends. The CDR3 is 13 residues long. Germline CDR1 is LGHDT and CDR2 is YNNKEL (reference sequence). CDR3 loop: CASSQPPPAPLHF. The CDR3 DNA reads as TGTGCCAGCAGCCAACCCCCCCCGGCACCCCTCCACTTT.

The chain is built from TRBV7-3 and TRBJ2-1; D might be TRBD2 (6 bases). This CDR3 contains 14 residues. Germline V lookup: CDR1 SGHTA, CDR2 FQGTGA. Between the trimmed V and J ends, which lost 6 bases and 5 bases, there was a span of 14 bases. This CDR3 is CASSLGRGNNEQFF. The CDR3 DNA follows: TGTGCCAGCAGTTTAGGACGGGGGAACAATGAGCAGTTCTTC.

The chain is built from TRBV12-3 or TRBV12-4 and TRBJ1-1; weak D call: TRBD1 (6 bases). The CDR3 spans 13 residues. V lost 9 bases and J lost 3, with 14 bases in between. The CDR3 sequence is CASLIGQHTEAFF. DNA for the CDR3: TGTGCCAGTCTTATCGGACAGCACACTGAAGCTTTCTTT.

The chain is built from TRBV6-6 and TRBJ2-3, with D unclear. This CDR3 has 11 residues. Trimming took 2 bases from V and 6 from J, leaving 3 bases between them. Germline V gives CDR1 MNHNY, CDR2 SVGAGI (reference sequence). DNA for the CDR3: TGTGCCAGCAGTTACGGCGATACGCAGTATTTT. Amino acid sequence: CASSYGDTQYF.

CDR3 amino acids: CASSAGHSEQYF. The CDR3 nucleotides read TGTGCCAGCAGCGCAGGACATAGCGAGCAGTACTTC. The chain carries TRBV21-1 and TRBJ2-7; whether TRBD1, the table's D call, matches the DNA was not checked. TRBV21-1 is a documented pseudogene. The CDR3 has 12 residues.

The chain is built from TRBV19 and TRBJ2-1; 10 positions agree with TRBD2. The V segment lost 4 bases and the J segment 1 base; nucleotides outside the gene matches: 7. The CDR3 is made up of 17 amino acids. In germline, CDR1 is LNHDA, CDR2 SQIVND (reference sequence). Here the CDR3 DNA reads TGTGCCAGTAGTAACGAAATAGCGGGAGGATCCTACAATGAGCAGTTCTTC. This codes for CASSNEIAGGSYNEQFF.

For the CDR3, the DNA is TGTGCCATCAGTGAACCCGACCAGAGGTACGAGCAGTACTTC. Its translation: CAISEPDQRYEQYF. The chain carries TRBV10-3 and TRBJ2-7; D call uncertain. V lost 3 bases and J lost 4, with 13 bases in between. This CDR3 is 14 amino acids long. In germline, CDR1 is ENHRY, CDR2 SYGVKD.

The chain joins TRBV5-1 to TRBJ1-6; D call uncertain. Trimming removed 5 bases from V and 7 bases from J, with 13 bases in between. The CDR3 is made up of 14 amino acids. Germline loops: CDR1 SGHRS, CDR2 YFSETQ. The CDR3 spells CASRVPLENSPLHF. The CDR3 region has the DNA TGCGCCAGCAGGGTCCCCCTGGAGAATTCACCCCTCCACTTT.

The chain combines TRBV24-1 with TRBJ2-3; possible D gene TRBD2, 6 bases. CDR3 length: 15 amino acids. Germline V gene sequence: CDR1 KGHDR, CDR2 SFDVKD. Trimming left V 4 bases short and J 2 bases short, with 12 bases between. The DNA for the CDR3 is TGTGCCACCAGTGACCAGAAGCGGGCCACAGATACGCAGTATTTT. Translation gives CATSDQKRATDTQYF.

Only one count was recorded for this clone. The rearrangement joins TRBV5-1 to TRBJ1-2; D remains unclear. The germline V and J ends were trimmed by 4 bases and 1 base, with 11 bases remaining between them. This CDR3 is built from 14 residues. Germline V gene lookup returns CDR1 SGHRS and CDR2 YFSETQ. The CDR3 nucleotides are TGCGCCAGCAGCACAGCCGGGGTTAACTATGGCTACACCTTC. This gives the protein CASSTAGVNYGYTF.

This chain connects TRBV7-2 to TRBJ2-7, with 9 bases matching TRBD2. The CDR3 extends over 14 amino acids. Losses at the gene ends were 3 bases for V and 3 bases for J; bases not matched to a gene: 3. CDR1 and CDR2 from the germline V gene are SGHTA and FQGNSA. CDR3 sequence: CASSFSGRSYEQYF. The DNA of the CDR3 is TGTGCCAGCAGCTTTAGCGGGAGAAGCTACGAGCAGTACTTC.

The CDR3 DNA reads TGTGCCAGTAGTTCAGCTAGCGGGAGGGGTAATGAGCAGTTCTTC. Protein product: CASSSASGRGNEQFF. The chain combines TRBV19 with TRBJ2-1; TRBD2 matches at 12 bases. This CDR3 region has 15 residues. Germline V CDR1 and CDR2: LNHDA, SQIVND (reference sequence). Trimming removed 5 bases from V and 7 bases from J; junction bases left unmatched: 6.

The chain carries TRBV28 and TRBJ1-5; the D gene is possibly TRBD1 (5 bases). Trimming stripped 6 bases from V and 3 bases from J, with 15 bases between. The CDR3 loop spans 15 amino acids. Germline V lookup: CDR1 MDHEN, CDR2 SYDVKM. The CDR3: CASREIGAFNQPQHF. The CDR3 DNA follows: TGTGCCAGCAGGGAAATTGGGGCCTTCAATCAGCCCCAGCATTTT.